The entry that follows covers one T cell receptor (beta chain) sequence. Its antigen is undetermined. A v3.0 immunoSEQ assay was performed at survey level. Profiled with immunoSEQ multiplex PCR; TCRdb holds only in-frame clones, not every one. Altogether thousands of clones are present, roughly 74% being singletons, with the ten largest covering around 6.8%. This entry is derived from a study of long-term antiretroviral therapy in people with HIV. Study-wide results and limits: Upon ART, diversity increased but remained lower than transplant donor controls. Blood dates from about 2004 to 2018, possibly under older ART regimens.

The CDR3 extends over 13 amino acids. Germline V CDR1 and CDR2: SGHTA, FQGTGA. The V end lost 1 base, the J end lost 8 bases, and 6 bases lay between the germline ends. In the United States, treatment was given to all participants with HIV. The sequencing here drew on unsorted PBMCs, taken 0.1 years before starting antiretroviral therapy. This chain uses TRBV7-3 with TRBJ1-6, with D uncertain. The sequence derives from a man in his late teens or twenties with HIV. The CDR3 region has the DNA TGTGCCAGCAGCTTAAATGGGGATTCACCCCTCCACTTT. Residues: CASSLNGDSPLHF. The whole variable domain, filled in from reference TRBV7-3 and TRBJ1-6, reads GAGVSQTPSNKVTEKGKYVELRCDPISGHTALYWYRQSLGQGPEFLIYFQGTGAADDSGLPNDRFFAVRPEGSVSTLKIQRTERGDSAVYLCASSLNGDSPLHFGNGTRLTVT.